The 29 T cell receptor beta chains presented below share a single source sample, sequenced in a study of T-cell memory formation after mild COVID-19. TCRdb analysed the 5' RACE reads with MiXCR anew, one entry per CDR3 protein. This sample has roughly 320,000 distinct CDR3 sequences, with around 28% found just once. The sequenced material came from PBMCs or a T cell subset sorted from them (not recorded which). Receptors were obtained from an adult woman who had mild COVID-19 (a few samples of this study predate the infection). Cell type and time point are not known.

This clonotype has more than one count but fewer than ten. This chain uses TRBV5-1 with TRBJ2-1; D uncertain. The CDR3 extends over 14 amino acids. The germline V gene has CDR1 SGHRS and CDR2 YFSETQ. V dropped 0 bases and J dropped 5 bases, with 9 bases sitting between them. The CDR3 loop is CASSLVDYNNEQFF. Written as DNA, the CDR3 is TGCGCCAGCAGCTTGGTGGATTACAACAATGAGCAGTTCTTC.

This clonotype came up a few times. The V call is TRBV9, the J call TRBJ2-7; D call uncertain. Trimming pared 4 bases from V and 4 bases from J, leaving 15 bases between. CDR1 is SGDLS, CDR2 YYNGEE, per germline. The CDR3 totals 14 residues. The DNA for the CDR3 is TGTGCCAGCAGCCCTTACCCCCTGGGGTACGAGCAGTACTTC. Amino acid sequence: CASSPYPLGYEQYF. The whole variable domain, remainder taken from reference TRBV9 and TRBJ2-7, is DSGVTQTPKHLITATGQRVTLRCSPRSGDLSVYWYQQSLDQGLQFLIQYYNGEERAKGNILERFSAQQFPDLHSELNLSSLELGDSALYFCASSPYPLGYEQYFGPGTRLTVT.

The table lists this clonotype with many counts. This sequence joins TRBV7-2 and TRBJ2-1, with 7 nucleotides matching TRBD1. Germline trimming cut 5 bases from V and 9 bases from J; bases unmatched to any gene: 13. Per germline, CDR1 SGHTA and CDR2 FQGNSA. This CDR3 has 15 residues. DNA for the CDR3: TGTGCCAGCAGCCCGACCGCTACAGGGGATACTGAGCAGTTCTTC. This gives the protein CASSPTATGDTEQFF.

The CDR3 reads CASSELAVSSYEQYF. CDR3 DNA: TGTGCCAGCAGTGAACTAGCGGTTAGCTCCTACGAGCAGTACTTC. The rearrangement links TRBV27 to TRBJ2-7; TRBD2 aligns across 8 bases. The CDR3 has 15 amino acids. Trimming at V came to 5 bases and at J to 0 bases, leaving 6 bases not matched to a gene. Per germline, CDR1 MNHEY and CDR2 SMNVEV (reference sequence).

This clonotype was observed a few times. This sequence joins TRBV7-2 and TRBJ1-1; 8 bases are shared with TRBD1. Looked up from germline, CDR1 is SGHTA and CDR2 is FQGNSA. V was pared by 2 bases and J by 4 bases, with 3 bases of the junction left unmatched. The CDR3 consists of 14 residues. The CDR3 DNA reads TGTGCCAGCAGCTTAAGTACAGGGGGCACTGAAGCTTTCTTT. Encoded protein: CASSLSTGGTEAFF.

This clonotype showed up many times. The rearrangement joins TRBV7-9 to TRBJ2-7; no reliable D call. CDR3 length: 11 amino acids. Germline V gene lookup returns CDR1 SEHNR and CDR2 FQNEAQ (reference sequence). Trimming removed 1 base at V and 5 bases at J, with 3 bases between. The CDR3 sequence: CASSLGNEQYF. The CDR3 DNA sequence: TGTGCCAGCAGCTTAGGGAACGAGCAGTACTTC.

This clonotype was seen ten or more times. The chain uses TRBV9 and TRBJ1-2; D not resolved. The germline V gene encodes CDR1 SGDLS and CDR2 YYNGEE. The length of the CDR3 is 15 residues. The V gene lost 0 bases and the J gene lost 7 bases, with 16 bases spanning the gap. In DNA form, the CDR3 reads TGTGCCAGCAGCGTAGGGAGTGAGTCTTTTGGTGGCTACACCTTC. Translating it yields CASSVGSESFGGYTF.

The chain uses TRBV2 and TRBJ1-2; D is undetermined. Germline lookup yields CDR1 SNHLY and CDR2 FYNNEI. The CDR3 runs to 13 residues. The V end was cut by 4 bases, the J end by 0 bases, with 6 bases between. The CDR3 DNA is TGTGCCAGCAGTGTCCAGGCTAACTATGGCTACACCTTC. Its protein product is CASSVQANYGYTF.

This clonotype was seen many times. The chain combines TRBV7-6 with TRBJ2-1; D is unclear. Germline CDR1 SGHVS, CDR2 FNYEAQ. The CDR3 length is 12 residues. Trimming took off 0 bases at V and 5 bases at J, with 2 bases between the two ends. This CDR3 is CASSLADNEQFF. The CDR3, as DNA: TGTGCCAGCAGCTTAGCGGACAATGAGCAGTTCTTC.

The chain is built from TRBV6-6 and TRBJ1-3; the D gene is possibly TRBD1 (6 bases). V gave up 6 bases and J gave up 2 bases, with 17 bases separating them. CDR3 size: 16 residues. In germline, CDR1 is MNHNY, CDR2 SVGAGI (reference sequence). For the CDR3, the DNA is TGTGCCAGCAGCTATACAGCAGGGGAGGCTGGAAACACCATATATTTT. Translated, it gives CASSYTAGEAGNTIYF.

V usage is TRBV5-1 and J usage is TRBJ2-4, with D perhaps TRBD2 (6 bases). CDR1 and CDR2 (germline): SGHRS, YFSETQ. V was pared by 0 bases and J by 0 bases, with 13 bases between. This CDR3 region has 17 residues. This chain's CDR3 is CASSLVGLALAKNIQYF. The CDR3, as DNA: TGCGCCAGCAGCTTGGTTGGTCTAGCGCTAGCCAAAAACATTCAGTACTTC.

This clonotype turned up a few times. The chain combines TRBV4-1 with TRBJ2-1, with 10 bases lining up with TRBD1. The CDR3 length is 15 residues. Germline V gives CDR1 MGHRA, CDR2 YSYEKL. Trimming cost V 3 bases and J 8 bases; bases outside gene matches: 7. This CDR3 reads CASSHPDRGVDEQFF. The CDR3 nucleotides read TGCGCCAGCAGCCACCCGGACAGGGGGGTGGATGAGCAGTTCTTC.

The chain carries TRBV15 and TRBJ1-1; no firm D call. This CDR3 is built from 14 residues. Per the germline V gene, CDR1 is LNHNV and CDR2 is YYDKDF (reference sequence). V shed 5 bases and J shed 5 bases, with 15 bases lying between them. The CDR3 reads CATSGKGVWTEAFF. In nucleotides, the CDR3 is TGTGCCACCAGCGGGAAAGGAGTATGGACTGAAGCTTTCTTT.

The chain is built from TRBV5-1 and TRBJ2-4; tentatively, D is TRBD1 (6 bases). CDR3 size: 14 residues. The V end lost 3 bases, the J end lost 1 base, and 8 bases lay between the germline ends. Germline loops: CDR1 SGHRS, CDR2 YFSETQ. DNA for the CDR3: TGCGCCAGCAGCTGGCAGGGGGCCAAAAACATTCAGTACTTC. It translates to CASSWQGAKNIQYF. Full variable domain (missing parts from reference TRBV5-1 and TRBJ2-4): KAGVTQTPRYLIKTRGQQVTLSCSPISGHRSVSWYQQTPGQGLQFLFEYFSETQRNKGNFPGRFSGRQFSNSRSEMNVSTLELGDSALYLCASSWQGAKNIQYFGAGTRLSVL.

The rearrangement uses TRBV12-3 or TRBV12-4 and TRBJ1-2; 8 bases match TRBD1. This CDR3 has 13 amino acids. Trimming cost V 4 bases and J 5 bases; bases outside gene matches: 3. In DNA, the CDR3 is TGTGCCAGCAGTTCGGGACAGGCTTATGGCTACACCTTC. Its translation is CASSSGQAYGYTF.

The chain carries TRBV3-1 and TRBJ2-1; 9 bases align to TRBD2. CDR1 is LGHDT and CDR2 is YNNKEL in the germline V gene (reference sequence). The CDR3 has 16 residues. V lost 6 bases, J lost 0 bases, and 6 bases stayed unmatched. Written as DNA, the CDR3 is TGTGCCAGCAGACGGACTAGCGCCCGCTCCTACAATGAGCAGTTCTTC. It encodes CASRRTSARSYNEQFF.

CDR3 sequence reads: CASSLARTPNYGYTF. The CDR3 bases are TGTGCCAGCAGCTTAGCCCGGACACCTAACTATGGCTACACCTTC. The genes are TRBV11-3 and TRBJ1-2, with D possibly being TRBD1 (5 bases). V was pared by 1 base and J by 0 bases, with 9 bases between. The germline V gene encodes CDR1 SGHNT and CDR2 YENEEA. This CDR3 comprises 15 residues.

V and J are TRBV29-1 and TRBJ2-7; D may be TRBD2 (6 bases). This CDR3 is built from 13 residues. The V end was cut by 6 bases, the J end by 7 bases, with 19 bases between. Germline CDR1 SQVTM, CDR2 ANQGSEA. CDR3 amino acids: CSVGQILGGEQYF. CDR3 coding DNA: TGCAGCGTCGGTCAGATTCTTGGAGGGGAGCAGTACTTC.

V is TRBV12-3 or TRBV12-4 and J is TRBJ1-2; no clear D. V lost 0 bases and J lost 12, with 11 bases in between. CDR3 length equals 12 residues. The CDR3 loop is CASSLASLWHTF. The DNA of the CDR3 is TGTGCCAGCAGTTTAGCGTCACTGTGGCACACCTTC.

This clonotype has more than one count but fewer than ten. The gene calls are TRBV29-1 and TRBJ2-5, with TRBD2 matching 12 bases. Germline V gene lookup returns CDR1 SQVTM and CDR2 ANQGSEA. This CDR3 region has 14 residues. The V gene end was trimmed by 4 bases and the J gene end by 4 bases; junction bases not matched to a gene: 4. The CDR3 bases are TGCAGCGTTGCGAGGACTAGCGGGGTAGAGACCCAGTACTTC. Encoded protein: CSVARTSGVETQYF.

The chain employs TRBV4-1 and TRBJ1-1; D call uncertain. The germline gives CDR1 MGHRA, CDR2 YSYEKL. V was trimmed by 0 bases and J by 0 bases, leaving 14 bases between them. The CDR3 has 17 residues. CDR3 region: CASSQDPAGNLNTEAFF. For the CDR3, the DNA is TGCGCCAGCAGCCAAGATCCAGCCGGGAATCTGAACACTGAAGCTTTCTTT.

In this sample, this clonotype turned up a few times. The chain couples TRBV10-3 to TRBJ2-3; 9 nucleotides line up with TRBD2. Trimming removed 1 base from V and 1 base from J; junction bases left unmatched: 3. Looked up from germline, CDR1 is ENHRY and CDR2 is SYGVKD. The CDR3 has 16 amino acids. CDR3 protein: CAISEWLAGRTDTQYF. The CDR3 DNA is TGTGCCATCAGTGAGTGGCTAGCGGGGCGCACAGATACGCAGTATTTT.

The chain joins TRBV5-1 to TRBJ1-2, with 9 bases aligning to TRBD1. The CDR3 loop spans 15 amino acids. Germline V gene data show CDR1 as SGHRS and CDR2 as YFSETQ. V gave up 4 bases and J gave up 1 base; unmatched junction bases: 5. The CDR3 DNA sequence: TGCGCCAGCAGCGTACGGGACAGGGATAACTATGGCTACACCTTC. Translating gives CASSVRDRDNYGYTF.

This clonotype appeared a few times. V and J are TRBV20-1 and TRBJ2-3; the D gene is possibly TRBD2 (6 bases). Germline loops: CDR1 DFQATT, CDR2 SNEGSKA (reference sequence). V lost 1 base, J lost 4 bases, and 9 bases lay in between. This CDR3 has 13 residues. The chain's CDR3 is CSARGPGADTQYF. CDR3 nucleotides: TGCAGTGCTAGAGGGCCGGGAGCAGATACGCAGTATTTT.

This clonotype was observed a handful of times. The chain carries TRBV7-8 and TRBJ2-7; D may be TRBD2 (5 bases). Germline V gene data show CDR1 as SGHVS and CDR2 as FQNEAQ. The CDR3 is 12 amino acids. Trimming took off 5 bases at V and 7 bases at J, with 12 bases between the two ends. CDR3: CASSPTEEEQYF. For the CDR3, the DNA is TGTGCCAGCAGCCCAACGGAGGAAGAGCAGTACTTC.

The chain is built from TRBV19 and TRBJ1-1; D is unclear. This CDR3 contains 15 residues. Germline loops: CDR1 LNHDA, CDR2 SQIVND (reference sequence). The germline V and J ends were trimmed by 5 bases and 1 base, with 14 bases remaining between them. CDR3 amino acids: CASSSTLPTNTEAFF. The CDR3 DNA reads as TGTGCCAGTAGTTCCACTCTACCAACGAACACTGAAGCTTTCTTT.

The V call is TRBV18, the J call TRBJ2-7, with 8 positions matching TRBD2. Looked up from germline, CDR1 is KGHSH and CDR2 is LQKENI. V trimming: 3 bases; J trimming: 6 bases; junction bases outside the gene matches: 7. The length of the CDR3 is 14 residues. CDR3 protein: CASSPEAGVIEQYF. The CDR3 nucleotides are TGTGCCAGCTCACCCGAAGCGGGAGTTATCGAGCAGTACTTC.

The V call is TRBV5-1, the J call TRBJ1-1; 7 bases are shared with TRBD1. This CDR3 has 15 residues. Germline assignment: CDR1 SGHRS and CDR2 YFSETQ. Trimming at V came to 0 bases and at J to 0 bases, leaving 2 bases not matched to a gene. CDR3 bases: TGCGCCAGCAGCTTGGACAGGGGCCTGAACACTGAAGCTTTCTTT. This encodes CASSLDRGLNTEAFF.

The chain is built from TRBV6-5 and TRBJ2-1; 10 nucleotides match TRBD1. The CDR3 loop spans 14 amino acids. Per germline, CDR1 MNHEY and CDR2 SVGAGI. Trimming cost V 6 bases and J 8 bases; bases outside gene matches: 7. CDR3 bases: TGTGCCAGCAGCCCGGGACAGGGGTCCCATGAGCAGTTCTTC. Translation gives CASSPGQGSHEQFF.